This T cell receptor (beta chain) derives from a study of T cells in localized non-small cell lung cancer. With 5 bases removed from V and 5 bases from J, the gap between germline ends came to 12 bases. Germline-derived CDR1 and CDR2 are MNHEY and SVGAGI. The CDR3 is 13 residues long. Produced via immunoSEQ multiplex PCR; TCRdb's table is partial and in-frame only. The sample records under 30,000 clones, about nine tenths being singletons. The chain couples TRBV6-5 to TRBJ1-2, with D hard to call. This sequence was found in a woman aged 40-69 years with stage I lung adenocarcinoma. Sequenced here: peripheral blood, sampled before any cancer treatment. The CDR3 bases are TGTGCCAGCAGTCCCTATCCTACTTATGGCTACACCTTC. Its translation: CASSPYPTYGYTF.